What follows are 31 T cell receptor beta chains derived from one specimen sequenced in a study of T cells after somatic rescue of genetic block. Here immunoSEQ multiplex PCR was the method, and the copy in TCRdb shows in-frame clones only, minus some. The table includes tens of thousands of clones, approximately 91% detected once. The sample was peripheral blood mononuclear cells (PBMCs). The source of these receptors is a man aged 25 to 45.

This rearrangement joins TRBV6-1 to TRBJ2-4; 7 bases fit TRBD1. CDR1 and CDR2 from the germline V gene are MNHNS and SASEGT. The CDR3 is made up of 15 amino acids. The V gene end was trimmed by 2 bases and the J gene end by 5 bases; junction bases not matched to a gene: 6. The CDR3 DNA is TGTGCCAGCAGTGAAAAGGGGGCACCCGAAAACATTCAGTACTTC. Its protein is CASSEKGAPENIQYF.

The V and J genes are TRBV28 and TRBJ1-2; D gene ambiguous. The germline CDR1 and CDR2 sequences are MDHEN and SYDVKM. This CDR3 contains 11 residues. Trimming took 5 bases from V and 2 from J, leaving 3 bases between them. The CDR3: CASSHNYGYTF. The CDR3 DNA is TGTGCCAGCAGTCACAACTATGGCTACACCTTC.

The J gene is TRBJ1-4, the V gene TRBV5-1, with a tentative D call TRBD1 (6 bases). The ends were cut back, 6 bases at V and 8 bases at J, with 20 bases in the middle. The germline CDR1 and CDR2 sequences are SGHRS and YFSETQ. There are 15 residues in the CDR3. The CDR3 loop is CASTPSGAPGEKLFF. DNA for the CDR3: TGCGCCAGCACCCCCTCGGGGGCGCCTGGGGAAAAACTGTTTTTT.

The chain uses TRBV4-1 and TRBJ2-7; D is unresolved. The germline gives CDR1 MGHRA, CDR2 YSYEKL. CDR3 length: 14 amino acids. The V end was cut by 0 bases, the J end by 2 bases, with 8 bases between. CDR3 sequence reads: CASSQDARAYEQYF. The CDR3, as DNA: TGCGCCAGCAGCCAAGATGCACGGGCCTACGAGCAGTACTTC.

The genes are TRBV7-9 and TRBJ2-6; 7 nucleotides line up with TRBD2. This CDR3 is 15 amino acids long. Germline CDR1 SEHNR, CDR2 FQNEAQ (reference sequence). The V segment lost 8 bases and the J segment 0 bases; nucleotides outside the gene matches: 4. The CDR3 DNA reads as TGTGCCAGCCGGGAGGAAAGCTCTGGGGCCAACGTCCTGACTTTC. It yields the protein CASREESSGANVLTF.

The chain is built from TRBV5-8 and TRBJ1-6; a possible D gene is TRBD1 (5 bases). The V and J ends lost 2 bases and 7 bases respectively, with 7 bases between them. This CDR3 contains 13 residues. Looked up from germline, CDR1 is SGHTS and CDR2 is YDEGEE. CDR3 region: CASSLSGNSPLHF. Here the CDR3 DNA reads TGTGCCAGCAGCTTATCAGGGAATTCACCCCTCCACTTT. Using reference TRBV5-8 and TRBJ1-6 for the parts outside the CDR3, the full variable domain is EAGVTQSPTHLIKTRGQQATLRCSPISGHTSVYWYQQALGLGLQFLLWYDEGEERNRGNFPPRFSGRQFPNYSSELNVNALELEDSALYLCASSLSGNSPLHFGNGTRLTVT.

The chain combines TRBV6-1 with TRBJ1-5; D is uncertain. The V gene lost 0 bases and the J gene lost 7 bases, with 13 bases spanning the gap. This CDR3 comprises 15 residues. The V gene's germline CDR1 is MNHNS and CDR2 SASEGT. In DNA form, the CDR3 reads TGTGCCAGCAGTGAAGCGAGGCCAGGCGGGCAGCCCCAGCATTTT. Translating it yields CASSEARPGGQPQHF.

CDR3 nucleotide sequence: TGTGCCAGCAGCACCTGGACAGGGAACTATGGCTACACCTTC. This sequence encodes CASSTWTGNYGYTF. The chain uses TRBV5-5 and TRBJ1-2; TRBD1 matches 8 bases. Germline V CDR1 and CDR2: SGHKS, YYEKEE (reference sequence). The CDR3 has 14 residues. Trimming cost V 4 bases and J 2 bases; bases outside gene matches: 4.

The chain combines TRBV7-2 with TRBJ1-5, with 8 bases matching TRBD1. V lost 5 bases to trimming and J lost 0 bases; unmatched junction nucleotides: 3. This CDR3 has 15 residues. CDR1 and CDR2 from the germline V gene are SGHTA and FQGNSA. The CDR3 DNA reads as TGTGCCAGCAGCAAACAGGGGGGTAGCAATCAGCCCCAGCATTTT. This translates into CASSKQGGSNQPQHF.

The rearrangement links TRBV13 to TRBJ2-2; D is unclear. Deletions cut 2 bases from V and 6 bases from J, with 7 bases between. The CDR3 spans 13 residues. CDR1 is PRHDT and CDR2 is FYEKMQ in the germline V gene (reference sequence). CDR3 amino acids: CASSLSFPGELFF. The CDR3 region has the DNA TGTGCCAGCAGCTTATCGTTTCCCGGGGAGCTGTTTTTT.

This clone was counted a single time. The chain is built from TRBV27 and TRBJ1-1; 7 nucleotides align to TRBD1. The CDR3 length is 15 residues. Germline CDR1 MNHEY, CDR2 SMNVEV (reference sequence). The V gene end was trimmed by 6 bases and the J gene end by 0 bases; junction bases not matched to a gene: 7. The CDR3 nucleotides read TGTGCCAGCAGCCCCGGGACAGCAATGAACACTGAAGCTTTCTTT. Protein product: CASSPGTAMNTEAFF.

The chain joins TRBV5-1 to TRBJ2-7; the D is unclear. CDR1 and CDR2 from the germline V gene are SGHRS and YFSETQ. This CDR3 contains 11 residues. V lost 4 bases to trimming and J lost 3 bases, with 5 bases between them. The CDR3 region is CASSRFYEQYF. The CDR3, as DNA: TGCGCCAGCAGCCGGTTCTACGAGCAGTACTTC.

In DNA, the CDR3 is TGTGCCAGCAGCCCGGCGACTAGCAAAAGCTCCTACAATGAGCAGTTCTTC. Amino acid sequence: CASSPATSKSSYNEQFF. This chain links TRBV7-2 with TRBJ2-1, with 7 bases that match TRBD2. The CDR3 runs to 17 residues. V lost 5 bases to trimming and J lost 0 bases; unmatched junction nucleotides: 10. Looked up from germline, CDR1 is SGHTA and CDR2 is FQGNSA. Drawing the rest from reference TRBV7-2 and TRBJ2-1, the complete variable domain is GAGVSQSPSNKVTEKGKDVELRCDPISGHTALYWYRQSLGQGLEFLIYFQGNSAPDKSGLPSDRFSAERTGGSVSTLTIQRTQQEDSAVYLCASSPATSKSSYNEQFFGPGTRLTVL.

The chain carries TRBV27 and TRBJ1-4; 9 nucleotides match TRBD1. Germline V gene lookup returns CDR1 MNHEY and CDR2 SMNVEV (reference sequence). This CDR3 is 15 amino acids long. The V and J ends lost 3 bases and 5 bases, in that order; junction bases with no gene match: 4. CDR3 bases: TGTGCCAGCAGTTTCACAGGGGGCTCGAATGAAAAACTGTTTTTT. It encodes CASSFTGGSNEKLFF. The variable domain in full, completed from reference TRBV27 and TRBJ1-4, reads EAQVTQNPRYLITVTGKKLTVTCSQNMNHEYMSWYRQDPGLGLRQIYYSMNVEVTDKGDVPEGYKVSRKEKRNFPLILESPSPNQTSLYFCASSFTGGSNEKLFFGSGTQLSVL.

The chain is built from TRBV7-9 and TRBJ2-1, with no clear D. Germline values: CDR1 SEHNR, CDR2 FQNEAQ (reference sequence). The V end lost 1 base, the J end lost 5 bases, and 6 bases lay between the germline ends. CDR3 length equals 13 residues. This CDR3 reads CASSLVANNEQFF. The CDR3 bases are TGTGCCAGCAGCTTAGTGGCCAACAATGAGCAGTTCTTC.

This clone was seen just once. J is TRBJ1-1 and V is TRBV18; D remains unclear. The CDR3 extends over 13 amino acids. With 3 bases removed from V and 0 bases from J, the gap between germline ends came to 5 bases. Germline V gives CDR1 KGHSH, CDR2 LQKENI. This CDR3 reads CASSPEVNTEAFF. Here the CDR3 DNA reads TGTGCCAGCTCACCGGAAGTGAACACTGAAGCTTTCTTT.

The rearrangement links TRBV27 to TRBJ2-7, with D unclear. This CDR3 is 15 amino acids long. Germline loops: CDR1 MNHEY, CDR2 SMNVEV (reference sequence). Trimming shortened V by 0 bases and J by 0 bases, and 9 bases separated the two germline ends. The CDR3 coding sequence is TGTGCCAGCAGTTTATCGGCTCAGGCCTCCTACGAGCAGTACTTC. It specifies CASSLSAQASYEQYF.

The chain employs TRBV11-2 and TRBJ1-4; tentatively, D is TRBD1 (5 bases). The V gene lost 0 bases and the J gene lost 0 bases, with 8 bases spanning the gap. Looked up from germline, CDR1 is SGHAT and CDR2 is FQNNGV. The CDR3 has 16 amino acids. CDR3 in amino acids: CASSLEGTATNEKLFF. The CDR3 region has the DNA TGTGCCAGCAGCTTAGAAGGGACGGCAACTAATGAAAAACTGTTTTTT. Looking up the rest from reference TRBV11-2 and TRBJ1-4 gives the full variable domain: EAGVAQSPRYKIIEKRQSVAFWCNPISGHATLYWYQQILGQGPKLLIQFQNNGVVDDSQLPKDRFSAERLKGVDSTLKIQPAKLEDSAVYLCASSLEGTATNEKLFFGSGTQLSVL.

The rearrangement links TRBV27 to TRBJ2-3, with D unclear. The V and J ends lost 3 bases and 7 bases respectively, with 17 bases between them. The germline gives CDR1 MNHEY, CDR2 SMNVEV (reference sequence). This CDR3 comprises 15 residues. CDR3 region: CASSLVRGSLYTQYF. CDR3 coding DNA: TGTGCCAGCAGTTTGGTCCGTGGGTCCCTTTATACGCAGTATTTT.

The V gene is TRBV5-5, the J gene TRBJ1-1, with D unresolved. Germline V gives CDR1 SGHKS, CDR2 YYEKEE (reference sequence). V was trimmed by 0 bases and J by 3 bases, leaving 9 bases between them. This CDR3 is built from 14 residues. This CDR3 is CASSLVPEDTEAFF. CDR3 sequence (DNA): TGTGCCAGCAGCTTGGTTCCTGAGGACACTGAAGCTTTCTTT. The full variable domain, in which reference TRBV5-5 and TRBJ1-1 provide the parts outside the CDR3, is DAGVTQSPTHLIKTRGQQVTLRCSPISGHKSVSWYQQVLGQGPQFIFQYYEKEERGRGNFPDRFSARQFPNYSSELNVNALLLGDSALYLCASSLVPEDTEAFFGQGTRLTVV.

This clone was recorded once. The chain is built from TRBV28 and TRBJ2-6; 9 positions agree with TRBD1. This CDR3 has 20 amino acids. Germline-derived CDR1 and CDR2 are MDHEN and SYDVKM. V lost 6 bases to trimming and J lost 0 bases; unmatched junction nucleotides: 15. The CDR3 DNA sequence: TGTGCCAGCAGAAGGCGGGCGACAGGGGGACCCAGCTCTGGGGCCAACGTCCTGACTTTC. Amino acids: CASRRRATGGPSSGANVLTF.

The chain couples TRBV11-2 to TRBJ2-7, with TRBD1 matching over 8 bases. This CDR3 contains 16 residues. Losses at the gene ends were 5 bases for V and 3 bases for J; bases not matched to a gene: 12. Germline V gives CDR1 SGHAT, CDR2 FQNNGV. This CDR3 reads CASSPRGAGGIYEQYF. The CDR3, as DNA: TGTGCCAGCAGCCCAAGGGGGGCAGGGGGCATCTACGAGCAGTACTTC.

The chain carries TRBV7-6 and TRBJ2-7, with D possibly matching TRBD1 (6 bases). V lost 5 bases and J 2 bases, leaving 16 bases between the germline ends. The CDR3 runs to 15 residues. Germline CDR1 and CDR2: SGHVS and FNYEAQ. CDR3 DNA sequence: TGTGCCAGCAGCCTAAGGACAGTAGGGGCCTACGAGCAGTACTTC. Translating gives CASSLRTVGAYEQYF.

V usage is TRBV4-2 and J usage is TRBJ1-3; D is ambiguous. Trimming removed 7 bases from V and 2 bases from J, with 15 bases in between. CDR3 length: 15 residues. Germline V gene lookup returns CDR1 LGHNA and CDR2 YNFKEQ. CDR3 DNA sequence: TGTGCCAGCACCTTCGCGGACGGACCTGGAAACACCATATATTTT. The encoded protein is CASTFADGPGNTIYF.

This rearrangement joins TRBV4-3 to TRBJ2-7; 12 bases are shared with TRBD2. Trimming removed 0 bases from V and 4 bases from J; junction bases left unmatched: 4. Germline-derived CDR1 and CDR2 are LGHNA and YSLEER. The CDR3 covers 16 residues. CDR3 DNA sequence: TGCGCCAGCAGCCAAGATGGACTAGCGGGAAAGTACGAGCAGTACTTC. Its protein product is CASSQDGLAGKYEQYF.

V gene TRBV29-1 combines with J gene TRBJ1-4, with D unresolved. Between the trimmed V and J ends, which lost 5 bases and 5 bases, there was a span of 9 bases. The CDR3 has 12 residues. Germline CDR1 reads SQVTM; CDR2 reads ANQGSEA. CDR3 bases: TGCAGCGTTTCAGTAGTCAATGAAAAACTGTTTTTT. This encodes CSVSVVNEKLFF.

The chain joins TRBV18 to TRBJ2-6; possibly TRBD2 for D (7 bases). V was clipped by 0 bases and J by 4 bases, with 19 bases between them. The CDR3 contains 19 residues. Germline values: CDR1 KGHSH, CDR2 LQKENI. The CDR3 region is CASSPPVGGQWTGANVLTF. In DNA, the CDR3 is TGTGCCAGCTCACCACCAGTCGGGGGGCAATGGACCGGGGCCAACGTCCTGACTTTC. The variable domain in full, with the rest retrieved from reference TRBV18 and TRBJ2-6, is NAGVMQNPRHLVRRRGQEARLRCSPMKGHSHVYWYRQLPEEGLKFMVYLQKENIIDESGMPKERFSAEFPKEGPSILRIQQVVRGDSAAYFCASSPPVGGQWTGANVLTFGAGSRLTVL.

This rearrangement joins TRBV5-1 to TRBJ1-2, with D tentatively TRBD1 (5 bases). Trimming removed 5 bases at V and 7 bases at J, with 15 bases between. This CDR3 comprises 13 residues. Per germline, CDR1 SGHRS and CDR2 YFSETQ. In DNA, the CDR3 is TGCGCCAGCAGGGAGGGACGATCGGGTGGCTACACCTTC. Amino acids: CASREGRSGGYTF.

The chain recombines TRBV7-9 with TRBJ2-7; D unresolved. Germline lookup yields CDR1 SEHNR and CDR2 FQNEAQ (reference sequence). The CDR3 runs to 13 residues. V was shortened by 2 bases and J by 0 bases, with 5 bases between the two germline ends. Here the CDR3 DNA reads TGTGCCAGCAGCTTACAGGTCTCCTACGAGCAGTACTTC. Translation gives CASSLQVSYEQYF.

This rearrangement joins TRBV2 to TRBJ2-5; 7 positions agree with TRBD1. Germline V CDR1 and CDR2: SNHLY, FYNNEI. After removal of 3 bases from V and 3 bases from J, the junction contained 19 bases not matched to a gene. The CDR3 spans 19 residues. CDR3: CASSDPLFEYRDSKETQYF. Here the CDR3 DNA reads TGTGCCAGCAGTGATCCCTTATTCGAATACCGGGACAGCAAAGAGACCCAGTACTTC.

This clone was picked up one time. For the CDR3, the DNA is TGTGCCAGTAGGATCGGAGGCACGGAAGCTTTCTTT. The encoded protein is CASRIGGTEAFF. The gene calls are TRBV19 and TRBJ1-1; D remains ambiguous. V lost 6 bases and J 8 bases, leaving 13 bases between the germline ends. The germline V gene has CDR1 LNHDA and CDR2 SQIVND (reference sequence). This CDR3 spans 12 amino acids.